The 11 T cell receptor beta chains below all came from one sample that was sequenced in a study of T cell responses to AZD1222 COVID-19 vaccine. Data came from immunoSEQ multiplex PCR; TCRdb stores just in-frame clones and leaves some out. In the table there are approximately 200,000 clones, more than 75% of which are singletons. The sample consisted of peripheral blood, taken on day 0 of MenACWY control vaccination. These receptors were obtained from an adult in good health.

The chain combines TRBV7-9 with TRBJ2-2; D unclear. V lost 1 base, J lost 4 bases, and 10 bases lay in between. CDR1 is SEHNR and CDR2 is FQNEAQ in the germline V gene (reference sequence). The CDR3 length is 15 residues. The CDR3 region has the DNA TGTGCCAGCAGCTTAGTCGAGGTCCGCACCGGGGAGCTGTTTTTT. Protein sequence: CASSLVEVRTGELFF.

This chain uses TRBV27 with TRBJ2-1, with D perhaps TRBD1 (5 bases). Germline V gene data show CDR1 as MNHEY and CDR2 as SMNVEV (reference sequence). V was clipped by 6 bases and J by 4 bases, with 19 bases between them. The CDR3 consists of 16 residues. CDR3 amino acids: CASSVLPQGPYNEQFF. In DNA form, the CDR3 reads TGTGCCAGCAGCGTCCTTCCTCAGGGCCCTTACAATGAGCAGTTCTTC.

The CDR3 region has the DNA TGTGCCAGCAGACCACGGCAGGGTACGTCCGGGGAGCTGTTTTTT. Translated, it gives CASRPRQGTSGELFF. The chain uses TRBV7-9 and TRBJ2-2; the D gene is possibly TRBD1 (5 bases). The CDR3 is made up of 15 amino acids. Germline assignment: CDR1 SEHNR and CDR2 FQNEAQ (reference sequence). V was shortened by 6 bases and J by 6 bases, with 17 bases between the two germline ends.

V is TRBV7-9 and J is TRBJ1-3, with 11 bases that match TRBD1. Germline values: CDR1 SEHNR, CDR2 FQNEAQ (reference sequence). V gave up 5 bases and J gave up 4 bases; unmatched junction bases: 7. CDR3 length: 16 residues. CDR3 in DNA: TGTGCCAGCAGCCCCGGGGACAGGGGGATCGGAAACACCATATATTTT. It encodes CASSPGDRGIGNTIYF.

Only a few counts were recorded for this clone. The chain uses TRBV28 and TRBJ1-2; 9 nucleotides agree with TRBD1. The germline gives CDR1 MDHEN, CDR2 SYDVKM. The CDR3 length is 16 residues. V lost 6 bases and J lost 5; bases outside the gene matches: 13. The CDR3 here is CASSSPGQGIGYGYTF. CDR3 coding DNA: TGTGCCAGCAGCTCTCCGGGACAGGGTATAGGATATGGCTACACCTTC.

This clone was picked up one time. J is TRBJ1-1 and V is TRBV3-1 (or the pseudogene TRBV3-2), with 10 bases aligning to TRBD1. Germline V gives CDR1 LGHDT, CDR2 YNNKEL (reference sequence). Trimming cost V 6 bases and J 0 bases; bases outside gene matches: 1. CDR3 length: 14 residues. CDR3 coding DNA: TGTGCCAGCAGGGACAGGGGGATGAACACTGAAGCTTTCTTT. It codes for CASRDRGMNTEAFF.

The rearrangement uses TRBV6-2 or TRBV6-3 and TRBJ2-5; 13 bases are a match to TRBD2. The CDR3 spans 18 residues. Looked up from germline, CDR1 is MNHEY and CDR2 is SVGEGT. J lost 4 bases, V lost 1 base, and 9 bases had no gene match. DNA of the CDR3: TGTGCCAGCAGTTACTGGACTAGCGGGGGAGCCGAGGGAGAGACCCAGTACTTC. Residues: CASSYWTSGGAEGETQYF.

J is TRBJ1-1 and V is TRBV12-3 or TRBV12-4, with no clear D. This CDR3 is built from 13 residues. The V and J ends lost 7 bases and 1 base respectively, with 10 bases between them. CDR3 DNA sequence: TGTGCCAGCACAGGACCGACGAACACTGAAGCTTTCTTT. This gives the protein CASTGPTNTEAFF.

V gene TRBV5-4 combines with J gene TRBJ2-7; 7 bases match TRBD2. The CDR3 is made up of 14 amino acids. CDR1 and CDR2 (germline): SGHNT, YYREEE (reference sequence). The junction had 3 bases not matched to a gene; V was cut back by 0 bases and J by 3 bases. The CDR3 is CASSLGLADYEQYF. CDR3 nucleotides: TGTGCCAGCAGCTTGGGACTAGCCGACTACGAGCAGTACTTC.

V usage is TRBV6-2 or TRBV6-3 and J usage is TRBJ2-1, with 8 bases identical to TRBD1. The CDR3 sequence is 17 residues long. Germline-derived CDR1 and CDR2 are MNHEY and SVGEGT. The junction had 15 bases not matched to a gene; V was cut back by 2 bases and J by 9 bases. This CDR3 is CASSYLLPGTGKSEQFF. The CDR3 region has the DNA TGTGCCAGCAGTTACCTCCTCCCCGGGACAGGCAAGTCTGAGCAGTTCTTC.

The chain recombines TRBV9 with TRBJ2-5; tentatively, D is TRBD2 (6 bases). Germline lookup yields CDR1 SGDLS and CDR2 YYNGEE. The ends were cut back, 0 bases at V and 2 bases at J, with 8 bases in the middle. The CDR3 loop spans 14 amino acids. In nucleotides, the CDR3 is TGTGCCAGCAGCGTAGCCGGAGGGCAAGAGACCCAGTACTTC. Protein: CASSVAGGQETQYF.